The sequence of this T cell receptor beta chain was determined in a study of cytomegalovirus exposure and HLA in healthy donors. Germline CDR1 is SGHRS and CDR2 is YFSETQ. The CDR3 is made up of 14 amino acids. The PCR had 60 Vbeta and 13 Jbeta primers. Sequencing used immunoSEQ multiplex PCR; TCRdb keeps in-frame clones, though not all of them. The data show approximately 170,000 clones, with 60% to 80% seen just once and roughly 2.9% held by the top ten. Each donor's status was that of a healthy bone marrow donor. Study-level points and caveats: Immune exposure data for these donors was limited to CMV serostatus. According to a later analysis, most TCR beta chains associated with CMV appeared HLA-restricted.

Remarks on this clone: Its antigen is currently unknown.

The V call is TRBV5-1, the J call TRBJ2-5; D possibly corresponds to TRBD2 (5 bases). Matching the DNA end better, TRBJ2-7 makes the J call doubtful. Sequences were obtained from PBMCs. The receptor was isolated from a man aged 35-49 years in good health and CMV-seronegative. In DNA form, the CDR3 reads TGCGCCAGCAGCTTGAGGGAGAGCTCCTACGAGCAGTACTTC. It translates to CASSLRESSYEQYF.